These T cell receptor beta chains were read from a single sample in a study of T cell responses to AZD1222 COVID-19 vaccine. The protocol was immunoSEQ multiplex PCR, while the TCRdb copy is restricted to in-frame clones and leaves out a portion. This sample has 100,000 to 150,000 clones, with roughly nine tenths found just once. The source was peripheral blood, collected on day 0 of AZD1222 vaccination. The receptor set was obtained from an adult in good health. Both conserved end residues are part of each CDR3. Fields, in order: J gene, clone size, V gene, D gene, CDR3 DNA, CDR3 protein. A D gene is named only where the DNA matches it firmly. The size of a clone is reported for some rows only, either as once, few or many, or as a class for expanded clones.

TRBJ2-1,-,TRBV4-2,TRBD2,TGTGCCAGCAGCCGGCTAGTCGGGGGGGCCAATGAGCAGTTCTTC,CASSRLVGGANEQFF
TRBJ1-4,once,TRBV5-1,-,TGCGCCAGCAGCGCAGACAGTATTGAAAAACTGTTTTTT,CASSADSIEKLFF
TRBJ2-3,-,TRBV11-2,-,TGTGCCAGCAGCTTAGTAGGGGGGAGCACAGATACGCAGTATTTT,CASSLVGGSTDTQYF
TRBJ1-1,-,TRBV6-5,-,TGTGCCAGCAGACAACAGGGTTATCGCACTGAAGCTTTCTTT,CASRQQGYRTEAFF
TRBJ2-1,-,TRBV4-1,TRBD2,TGCGCCAGCAGCCAAGATGCGCTAGCGGGACGGGATGAGCAGTTCTTC,CASSQDALAGRDEQFF
TRBJ2-2,-,TRBV15,-,TGTGCCACCAGCAGGACGGGGGGCGGGATAGTCACCGGGGAGCTGTTTTTT,CATSRTGGGIVTGELFF
TRBJ1-2,-,TRBV12-3/TRBV12-4,-,TGTGCCAGCAGGATAAGGAATAACTATGGCTACACCTTC,CASRIRNNYGYTF
TRBJ1-1,-,TRBV4-2,TRBD1,TGTGCCAGCAGCCAAGATGGACAGGGGACCACTGAAGCTTTCTTT,CASSQDGQGTTEAFF
TRBJ2-1,-,TRBV11-2,-,TGTGCCAGCAGTCCACCTCAGGGTTACAATGAGCAGTTCTTC,CASSPPQGYNEQFF
TRBJ2-7,-,TRBV6-5,TRBD1,TGTGCCAGCAGTTACGGGGCAGGGGGCAGCTCCTACGAGCAGTACTTC,CASSYGAGGSSYEQYF
TRBJ1-2,-,TRBV30,-,TGTGCCTGGAGCCCGGGTAACTATGGCTACACCTTC,CAWSPGNYGYTF
TRBJ1-2,-,TRBV7-9,-,TGTGCCAGCAGCTTAGGGGCAGTTACTAACTATGGCTACACCTTC,CASSLGAVTNYGYTF
TRBJ1-2,few,TRBV24-1,-,TGTGCCACCAGTGACCACGACAGGGGCTACACCTTC,CATSDHDRGYTF
TRBJ2-1,-,TRBV4-2,TRBD2,TGTGTCAGCAGCCAAGGGGCCTTAGCGGGAGTCTCCTACAATGAGCAGTTCTTC,CVSSQGALAGVSYNEQFF
TRBJ2-7,-,TRBV5-1,-,TGCGCCAGCAGCTTGGTGGGGGGAGTGGGCTACGAGCAGTACTTC,CASSLVGGVGYEQYF
TRBJ1-2,-,TRBV7-9,-,TGTGCCAGCAGCTCCGGCGGAGGGGCTTTCTATGGCTACACCTTC,CASSSGGGAFYGYTF
TRBJ2-1,-,TRBV28,TRBD2,TGTGCCAGCAGTCCCACCCCCGCTAGCGGGAGCAACAATGAGCAGTTCTTC,CASSPTPASGSNNEQFF
TRBJ1-3,-,TRBV21-1,-,TGTGCCAGCAGCATTTACACCCGCGGGGGATCGGGAAACACCATATATTTT,CASSIYTRGGSGNTIYF
TRBJ1-2,-,TRBV4-2,-,TGTGCCAGCAGCCACCGCTATGGCTACACCTTC,CASSHRYGYTF
TRBJ1-5,-,TRBV21-1,-,TGTGCCAGAAGTGAGGGGACCGGAGCCCGCAATCAGCCCCAGCATTTT,CARSEGTGARNQPQHF
TRBJ1-2,-,TRBV5-1,-,TGCGCCAGCAGCTTGGACGGGAACTATGGCTACACCTTC,CASSLDGNYGYTF
TRBJ2-2,-,TRBV5-1,-,TGCGCCAGCAGCTTGGCCTCCACGTCGGGGGAGCTGTTTTTT,CASSLASTSGELFF
TRBJ2-6,few,TRBV9,TRBD1,TGTGCCAGCAGCCGGACAGGCCCACAATCTGGGGCCAACGTCCTGACTTTC,CASSRTGPQSGANVLTF
TRBJ2-2,-,TRBV4-3,-,TGCGCCAGCAGCCAAGGTGTCGGGGAGCTGTTTTTT,CASSQGVGELFF
TRBJ1-2,-,TRBV28,-,TGTGCCAGCACCCGCGGGCGAGGAGGCTACACCTTC,CASTRGRGGYTF
TRBJ2-7,few,TRBV12-3/TRBV12-4,-,TGTGCCAGCAGTTCCCGGACTAACTACGAGCAGTACTTC,CASSSRTNYEQYF
TRBJ2-1,-,TRBV12-3/TRBV12-4,-,TGTGCCAGCAGTTCAGGGGTTTGGGAGCAGTTCTTC,CASSSGVWEQFF
TRBJ2-1,-,TRBV4-1,-,TGCGCCAGCAGCCAAGGGGGCCCTGAGCAGTTCTTC,CASSQGGPEQFF
TRBJ2-1,once,TRBV12-5,-,TGTGCTAGTGGTTTGGTTTCTTCCTTGACGCAGTTCTTC,CASGLVSSLTQFF
TRBJ2-1,-,TRBV11-3,-,TGTGCCAGCAGCTTAGAGTGGGGGCGAAGGGACAATGAGCAGTTCTTC,CASSLEWGRRDNEQFF
TRBJ2-4,few,TRBV3-1/TRBV3-2,-,TGTGCCAGCAGCCAAGCGTTTTCCTACATTCAGTACTTC,CASSQAFSYIQYF
TRBJ1-5,once,TRBV30,-,TGTGCCTGGAGTGGACTCCCGAATCAGCCCCAGCATTTT,CAWSGLPNQPQHF
TRBJ2-5,-,TRBV20-1,-,TGCAGTGCTAGTATTATGACAGCTGGGGGGACCCAGTACTTC,CSASIMTAGGTQYF
TRBJ2-3,-,TRBV7-2,-,TGTGCCAGCAGCTTGGCAGTCATTAGCACAGATACGCAGTATTTT,CASSLAVISTDTQYF
TRBJ2-3,-,TRBV5-8,-,TGTGCCAGCAGCTTGCGGGTTGGCAGCACAGATACGCAGTATTTT,CASSLRVGSTDTQYF
TRBJ1-6,few,TRBV7-7,-,TGTGCTAGCAGCTTAGGACAAAATTCACCCCTCCACTTT,CASSLGQNSPLHF
TRBJ1-6,-,TRBV7-3,-,TGTGCCAGCAGCTTAGGGCAGGGTTATTCACCCCTCCACTTT,CASSLGQGYSPLHF
TRBJ2-3,-,TRBV28,TRBD2,TGTGCCAGCAGTAGCGGGGCCGATAGCACAGATACGCAGTATTTT,CASSSGADSTDTQYF